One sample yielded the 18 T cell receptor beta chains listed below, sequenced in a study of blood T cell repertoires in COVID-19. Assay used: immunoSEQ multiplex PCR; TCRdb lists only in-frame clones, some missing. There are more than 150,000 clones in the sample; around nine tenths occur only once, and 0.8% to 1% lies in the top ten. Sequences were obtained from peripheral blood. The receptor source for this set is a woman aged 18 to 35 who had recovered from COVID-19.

CDR3 loop: CASSKKAAGNRIVMNTEAFF. The CDR3 nucleotides read TGTGCCAGCAGCAAAAAGGCGGCGGGGAATCGAATTGTAATGAACACTGAAGCTTTCTTT. The chain links TRBV3-1 (or the pseudogene TRBV3-2) to TRBJ1-1; D gene unclear. Trimming pared 5 bases from V and 0 bases from J, leaving 28 bases between. The CDR3 has 20 residues. Germline V CDR1 and CDR2: LGHDT, YNNKEL (reference sequence).

The CDR3 DNA reads as TGTGCCAGCAGAAAGACAGATTGGGCCACTGAAGCTTTCTTT. Its translation: CASRKTDWATEAFF. V gene TRBV6-6 combines with J gene TRBJ1-1; D may be TRBD1 (5 bases). The CDR3 covers 14 residues. Trimming removed 6 bases from V and 4 bases from J, with 15 bases in between. Germline V gene data show CDR1 as MNHNY and CDR2 as SVGAGI (reference sequence).

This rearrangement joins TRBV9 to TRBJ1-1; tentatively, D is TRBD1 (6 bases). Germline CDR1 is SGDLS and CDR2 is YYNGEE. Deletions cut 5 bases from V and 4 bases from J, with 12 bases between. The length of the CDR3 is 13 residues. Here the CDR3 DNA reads TGTGCCAGCAGTAGGGGGGGAACCACTGAAGCTTTCTTT. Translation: CASSRGGTTEAFF.

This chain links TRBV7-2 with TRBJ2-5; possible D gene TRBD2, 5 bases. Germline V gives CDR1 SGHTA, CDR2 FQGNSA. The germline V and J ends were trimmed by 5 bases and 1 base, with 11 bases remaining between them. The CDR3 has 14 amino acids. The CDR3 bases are TGTGCCAGCAGCCATGGGCGGGCCCAAGAGACCCAGTACTTC. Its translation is CASSHGRAQETQYF.

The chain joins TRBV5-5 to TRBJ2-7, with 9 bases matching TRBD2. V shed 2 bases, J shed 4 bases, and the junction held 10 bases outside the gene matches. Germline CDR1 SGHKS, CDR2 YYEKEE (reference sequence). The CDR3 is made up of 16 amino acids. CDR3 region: CASSLGASGAQYEQYF. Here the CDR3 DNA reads TGTGCCAGCAGCTTAGGGGCTAGCGGGGCGCAATACGAGCAGTACTTC.

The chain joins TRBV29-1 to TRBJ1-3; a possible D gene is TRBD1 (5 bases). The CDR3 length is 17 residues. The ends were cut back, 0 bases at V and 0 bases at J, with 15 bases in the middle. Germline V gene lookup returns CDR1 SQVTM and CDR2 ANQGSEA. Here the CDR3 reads CSVEDWATGSSGNTIYF. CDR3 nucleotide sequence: TGCAGCGTTGAAGATTGGGCAACAGGATCCTCTGGAAACACCATATATTTT.

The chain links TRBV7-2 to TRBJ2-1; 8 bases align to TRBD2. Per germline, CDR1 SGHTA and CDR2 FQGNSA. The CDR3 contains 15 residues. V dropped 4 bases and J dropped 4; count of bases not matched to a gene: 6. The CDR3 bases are TGTGCCAGCAGCTCTCGACCGGGGGGGTACAATGAGCAGTTCTTC. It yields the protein CASSSRPGGYNEQFF.

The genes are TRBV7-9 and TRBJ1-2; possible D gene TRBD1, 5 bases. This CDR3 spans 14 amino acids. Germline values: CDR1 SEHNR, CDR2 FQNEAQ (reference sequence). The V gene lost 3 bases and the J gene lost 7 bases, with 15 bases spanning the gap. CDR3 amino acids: CASSLGPGGSGYTF. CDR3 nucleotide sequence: TGTGCCAGCAGCTTGGGACCGGGAGGCTCTGGCTACACCTTC.

The CDR3 region is CASSSQTSGRYNEQFF. Here the CDR3 DNA reads TGTGCCAGCAGCAGCCAGACTAGCGGGAGATACAATGAGCAGTTCTTC. The V call is TRBV9, the J call TRBJ2-1, with TRBD2 matching 12 bases. Germline values: CDR1 SGDLS, CDR2 YYNGEE. This CDR3 region has 16 residues. After removal of 4 bases from V and 4 bases from J, the junction contained 6 bases not matched to a gene.

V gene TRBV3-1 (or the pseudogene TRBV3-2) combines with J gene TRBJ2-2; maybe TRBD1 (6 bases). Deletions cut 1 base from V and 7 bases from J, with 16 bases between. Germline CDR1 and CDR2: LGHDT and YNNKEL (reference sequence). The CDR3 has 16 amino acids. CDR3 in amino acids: CASSQVTGQGFGELFF. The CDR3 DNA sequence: TGTGCCAGCAGCCAAGTGACGGGCCAGGGGTTCGGGGAGCTGTTTTTT.

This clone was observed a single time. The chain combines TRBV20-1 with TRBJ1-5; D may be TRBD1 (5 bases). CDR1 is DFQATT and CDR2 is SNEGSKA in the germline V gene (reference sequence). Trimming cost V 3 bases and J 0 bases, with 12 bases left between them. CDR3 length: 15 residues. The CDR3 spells CSASPGPDSNQPQHF. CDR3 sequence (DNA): TGCAGTGCTAGTCCAGGGCCAGATAGCAATCAGCCCCAGCATTTT.

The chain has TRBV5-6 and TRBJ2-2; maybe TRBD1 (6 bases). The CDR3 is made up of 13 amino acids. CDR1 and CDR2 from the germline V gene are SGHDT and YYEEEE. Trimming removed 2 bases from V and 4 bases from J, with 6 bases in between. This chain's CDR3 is CASSLGGTGELFF. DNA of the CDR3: TGTGCCAGCAGCTTAGGGGGCACCGGGGAGCTGTTTTTT.

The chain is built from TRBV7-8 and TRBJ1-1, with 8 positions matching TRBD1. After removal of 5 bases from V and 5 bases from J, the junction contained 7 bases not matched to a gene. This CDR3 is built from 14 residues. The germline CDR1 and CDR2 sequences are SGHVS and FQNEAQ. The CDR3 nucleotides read TGTGCCAGCAGCCTCCAGGGGGCGCAAACTGAAGCTTTCTTT. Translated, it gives CASSLQGAQTEAFF.

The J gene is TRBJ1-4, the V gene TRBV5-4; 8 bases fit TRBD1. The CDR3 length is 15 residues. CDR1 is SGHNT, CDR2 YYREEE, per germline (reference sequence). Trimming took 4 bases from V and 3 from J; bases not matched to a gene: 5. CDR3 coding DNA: TGTGCCAGCAGCGGAAGGACAGGGCCTAATGAAAAACTGTTTTTT. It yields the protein CASSGRTGPNEKLFF.

The CDR3 loop is CATSRRGRGGEKDTQYF. In nucleotides, the CDR3 is TGTGCCACCAGCAGACGCGGGCGCGGGGGGGAGAAAGATACGCAGTATTTT. The V gene is TRBV15, the J gene TRBJ2-3; 9 bases agree with TRBD2. Germline V CDR1 and CDR2: LNHNV, YYDKDF (reference sequence). The length of the CDR3 is 17 residues. V dropped 2 bases and J dropped 5; count of bases not matched to a gene: 11.

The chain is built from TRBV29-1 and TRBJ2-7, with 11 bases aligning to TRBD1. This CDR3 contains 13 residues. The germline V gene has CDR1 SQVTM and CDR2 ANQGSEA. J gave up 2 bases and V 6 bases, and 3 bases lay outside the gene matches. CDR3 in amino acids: CSVRDRGAYEQYF. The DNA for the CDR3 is TGCAGCGTGCGGGACAGGGGGGCCTACGAGCAGTACTTC.

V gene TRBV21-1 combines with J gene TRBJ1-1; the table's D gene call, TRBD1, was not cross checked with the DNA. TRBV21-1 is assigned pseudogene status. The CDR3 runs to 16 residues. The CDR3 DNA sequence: TGTGCCAGCAGCAAAGCGGCAGGGGGCTTGGACACTGAAGCTTTCTTT. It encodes CASSKAAGGLDTEAFF.

This chain's CDR3 is CASSDRQSSQPQHF. The CDR3 region has the DNA TGTGCCAGCAGTGATAGACAGTCCTCCCAGCCCCAGCATTTT. The chain is built from TRBV2 and TRBJ1-5, with D perhaps matching TRBD1 (5 bases). Trimming took off 3 bases at V and 7 bases at J, with 13 bases between the two ends. The CDR3 covers 14 residues. Germline loops: CDR1 SNHLY, CDR2 FYNNEI. Filled out from reference TRBV2 and TRBJ1-5, the complete variable domain reads EPEVTQTPSHQVTQMGQEVILRCVPISNHLYFYWYRQILGQKVEFLVSFYNNEISEKSEIFDDQFSVERPDGSNFTLKIRSTKLEDSAMYFCASSDRQSSQPQHFGDGTRLSIL.